Reported below is one T cell receptor (beta chain). Seattle-derived patients entered the study during active infection and were followed longitudinally. CDR1 is SGHVS, CDR2 FQNEAQ, per germline. J lost 7 bases, V lost 4 bases, and 9 bases had no gene match. The length of the CDR3 is 16 residues. These data are taken from a study of blood T cell repertoires in COVID-19. Original handling: Amplification from reference gene primers served as the basis for estimated nucleated cell counts. Assay: immunoSEQ multiplex PCR; the TCRdb copy retains only in-frame clones and omits some. V, J and clone size are those of that table, while D and trimming were read from the DNA. The repertoire holds roughly 160,000 clones, with roughly 80% as singletons.

The clonotype was recovered from a woman aged 80 or older with COVID-19, enrolled during active disease. Specimen: peripheral blood. The chain combines TRBV7-8 with TRBJ2-1; 11 nucleotides agree with TRBD2. The CDR3 DNA reads TGTGCCAGCAGCTGGCTGGTAGCGGGGGGGAGTAATGAGCAGTTCTTC. Its translation is CASSWLVAGGSNEQFF.